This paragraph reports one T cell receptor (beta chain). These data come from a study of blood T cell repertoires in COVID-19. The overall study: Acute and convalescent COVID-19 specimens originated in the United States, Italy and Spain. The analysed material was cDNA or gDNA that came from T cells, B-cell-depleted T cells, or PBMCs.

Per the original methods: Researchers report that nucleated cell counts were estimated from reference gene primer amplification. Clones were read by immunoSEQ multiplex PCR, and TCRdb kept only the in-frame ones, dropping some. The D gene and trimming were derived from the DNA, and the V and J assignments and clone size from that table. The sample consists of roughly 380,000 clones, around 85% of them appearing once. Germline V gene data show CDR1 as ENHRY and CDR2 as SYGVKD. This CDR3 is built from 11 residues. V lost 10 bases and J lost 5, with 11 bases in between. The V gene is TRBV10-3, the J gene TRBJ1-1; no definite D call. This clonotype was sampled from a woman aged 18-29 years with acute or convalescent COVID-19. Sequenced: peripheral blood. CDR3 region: CATRLGTEAFF. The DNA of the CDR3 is TGTGCCACCCGCCTAGGTACTGAAGCTTTCTTT.